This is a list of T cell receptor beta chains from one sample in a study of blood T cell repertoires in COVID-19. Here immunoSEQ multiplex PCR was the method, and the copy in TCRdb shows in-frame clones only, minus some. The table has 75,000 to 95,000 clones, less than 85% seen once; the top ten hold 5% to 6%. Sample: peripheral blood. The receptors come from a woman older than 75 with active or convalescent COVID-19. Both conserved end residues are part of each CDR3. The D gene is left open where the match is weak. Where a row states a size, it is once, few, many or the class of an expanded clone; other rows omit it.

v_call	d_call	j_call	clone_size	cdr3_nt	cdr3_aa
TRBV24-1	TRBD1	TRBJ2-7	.	TGTGCCACCAGTGACCCCCCGGGACAGGGTTTGTCCGAGCAGTACTTC	CATSDPPGQGLSEQYF
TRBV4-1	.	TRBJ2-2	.	TGCGCCAGCAGCCAATCCAAGGCGGCCTACACCGGGGAGCTGTTTTTT	CASSQSKAAYTGELFF
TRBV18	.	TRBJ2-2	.	TGTGCCAGCTCACCAATGAGCAGGGGGAACACCGGGGAGCTGTTTTTT	CASSPMSRGNTGELFF
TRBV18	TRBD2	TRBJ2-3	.	TGTGCCAGCTCACCACATCCTAGCGGGACTAGCACAGATACGCAGTATTTT	CASSPHPSGTSTDTQYF
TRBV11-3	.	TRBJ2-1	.	TGTGCCAGCAGCTTTTCGGCAGGGCTTCTCCATGAGCAGTTCTTC	CASSFSAGLLHEQFF
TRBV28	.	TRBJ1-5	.	TGTGCCAGCCAACGGGTCCTCAATCAGCCCCAGCATTTT	CASQRVLNQPQHF
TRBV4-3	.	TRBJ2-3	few	TGCGCCAGCAGCCACGGGGTCCACACAGATACGCAGTATTTT	CASSHGVHTDTQYF
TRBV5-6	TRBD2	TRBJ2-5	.	TGTGCCAGCAGCCCTCAAACGGGACTAGCGGGGGGACAAGAGACCCAGTACTTC	CASSPQTGLAGGQETQYF
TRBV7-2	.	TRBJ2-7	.	TGTGCCAGCAGCTTAGAAGTAACAGGGACCTACGAGCAGTACTTC	CASSLEVTGTYEQYF
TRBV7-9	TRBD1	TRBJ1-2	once	TGTGCCAGCAGCCACGACGGGACAGTGAGGGGTGGCTACACCTTC	CASSHDGTVRGGYTF
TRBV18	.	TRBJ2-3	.	TGTGCCAGCTCACCCCAAAGCGGGCTAGCGAGCACAGATACGCAGTATTTT	CASSPQSGLASTDTQYF
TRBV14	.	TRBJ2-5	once	TGTGCCAGCAGCCATTTTGCGGGGCGGGGAGAGACCCAGTACTTC	CASSHFAGRGETQYF
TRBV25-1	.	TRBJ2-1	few	TGTGCCAGCAGTGTCCGACAGGCCTCCTCCTACAATGAGCAGTTCTTC	CASSVRQASSYNEQFF
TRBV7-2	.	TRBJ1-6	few	TGTGCCAGCAGCTTAGGATGGGGCAGAGGAATTTCACCCCTCCACTTT	CASSLGWGRGISPLHF
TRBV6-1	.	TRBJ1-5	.	TGTGCCAGCAGTGAACTTTTCTCGGGGGTAAAGCCCCAGCATTTT	CASSELFSGVKPQHF
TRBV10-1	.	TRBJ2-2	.	TGCGCCAGCAGTGAGTTTAGGCAGGCTAACACCGGGGAGCTGTTTTTT	CASSEFRQANTGELFF
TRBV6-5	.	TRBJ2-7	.	TGTGCCAGCAGTTACGACTTTAGCAGGGTCTACGAGCAGTACTTC	CASSYDFSRVYEQYF
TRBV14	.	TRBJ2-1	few	TGTGCCAGCAGCCAAGGAGACAGCAGCTACAATGAGCAGTTCTTC	CASSQGDSSYNEQFF
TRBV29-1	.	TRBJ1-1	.	TGCAGCGTTGCGGCAGGCACTGAAGCTTTCTTT	CSVAAGTEAFF
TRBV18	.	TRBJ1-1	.	TGTGCCAGCTCACCCCAAGGGGGTTTGGGTGAAGCTTTCTTT	CASSPQGGLGEAFF
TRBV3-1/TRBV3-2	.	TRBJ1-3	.	TGTGCCAGCAGCCAAGATCCCCTTTCCTCCTACTCTGGAAACACCATATATTTT	CASSQDPLSSYSGNTIYF
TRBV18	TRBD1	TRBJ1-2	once	TGTGCCAGCTCACCGGGGACAGGGAACTATGGCTACACCTTC	CASSPGTGNYGYTF
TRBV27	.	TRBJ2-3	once	TGTGCCAGCAGCATCCAGGCAGTTTTCCACACAGATACGCAGTATTTT	CASSIQAVFHTDTQYF
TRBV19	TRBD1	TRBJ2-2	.	TGTGCCAGTAGTAAACAGGGGGACACCGGGGAGCTGTTTTTT	CASSKQGDTGELFF
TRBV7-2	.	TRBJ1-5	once	TGTGCCAGCAGCTGGACAATTTTTAGCAATCAGCCCCAGCATTTT	CASSWTIFSNQPQHF
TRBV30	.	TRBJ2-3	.	TGTGCCTGGGGGGGCGCGGGGGACTACACAGATACGCAGTATTTT	CAWGGAGDYTDTQYF
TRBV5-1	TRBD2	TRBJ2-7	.	TGCGCCAGCAGCTTGTGGCTTAGCGGGGGGCAGGACGAGCAGTACTTC	CASSLWLSGGQDEQYF
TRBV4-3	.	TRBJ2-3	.	TGCGCCAGCAGCCAAGGGGGGGAAAGCACAGATACGCAGTATTTT	CASSQGGESTDTQYF
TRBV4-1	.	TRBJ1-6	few	TGCGCCAGCAGCCAGGGACATGCGCGGGGGCTGGCCCTCCACTTT	CASSQGHARGLALHF